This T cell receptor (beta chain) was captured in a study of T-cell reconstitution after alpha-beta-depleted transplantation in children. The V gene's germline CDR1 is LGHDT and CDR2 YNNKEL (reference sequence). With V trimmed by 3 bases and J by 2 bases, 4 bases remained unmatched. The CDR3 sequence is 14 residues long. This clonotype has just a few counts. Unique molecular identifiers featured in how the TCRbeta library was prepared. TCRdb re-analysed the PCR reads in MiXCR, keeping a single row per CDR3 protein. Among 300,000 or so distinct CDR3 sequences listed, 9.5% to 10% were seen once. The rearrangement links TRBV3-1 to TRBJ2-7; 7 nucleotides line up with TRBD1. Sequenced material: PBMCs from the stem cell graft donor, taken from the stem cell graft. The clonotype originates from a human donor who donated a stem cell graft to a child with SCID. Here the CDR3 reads CASSQGQRPYEQYF. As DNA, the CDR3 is TGTGCCAGCAGCCAGGGACAGAGGCCCTACGAGCAGTACTTC.